This T cell receptor (beta chain) comes out of a study of tumor and adjacent non-tumor tissue in lung cancer. Study summary: Each sample yielded roughly 4.2 million productive TCRbeta reads on average. Findings and caveats of the study: Normal lung showed higher cumulative top 100 clone frequency than tumor.

This CDR3 spans 13 amino acids. Trimming pared 8 bases from V and 1 base from J, leaving 11 bases between. No cell sorting was done before RNA was extracted from the tissue. More than 3 cm separated this lung sample from the edge of the tumor. Donors were chemotherapy-naive, newly diagnosed lung cancer surgical patients in China, August–late 2014. A modified ARM-PCR protocol with three rounds of nested PCR amplified TCRbeta. MiXCR was run by TCRdb on the multiplex PCR reads, yielding one entry per CDR3 protein. The sample includes 60,000 to 85,000 distinct CDR3 sequences, over 65% of them seen just once. This clonotype was counted at least ten times. What it binds is unknown.

Sequencing was done on a sample of distant non-tumor lung tissue. The chain is built from TRBV12-3 or TRBV12-4 and TRBJ2-5, with a weak D call TRBD2 (5 bases). The clonotype originates from a man between 65 and 85 years old with non-small cell lung cancer. Written as DNA, the CDR3 is TGTGCCAGCGGGGAGTTAACCCAAGAGACCCAGTACTTC. Residues: CASGELTQETQYF.